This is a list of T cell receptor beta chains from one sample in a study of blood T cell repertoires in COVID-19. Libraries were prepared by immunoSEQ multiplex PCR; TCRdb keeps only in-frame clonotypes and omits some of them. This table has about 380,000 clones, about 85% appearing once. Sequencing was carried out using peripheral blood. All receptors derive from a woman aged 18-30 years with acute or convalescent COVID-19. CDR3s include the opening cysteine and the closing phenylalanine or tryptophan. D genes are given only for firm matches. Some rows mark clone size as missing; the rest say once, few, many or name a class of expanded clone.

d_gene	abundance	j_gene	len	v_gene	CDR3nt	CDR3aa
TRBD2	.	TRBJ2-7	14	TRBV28	TGTGCCAGCAGTTGGACTAGCGGGACCAACGAGCAGTACTTC	CASSWTSGTNEQYF
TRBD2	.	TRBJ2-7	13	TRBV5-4	TGTGCCAGCAGCCTGGGAGCGGGGTACGAGCAGTACTTC	CASSLGAGYEQYF
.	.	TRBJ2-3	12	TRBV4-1	TGCGCCAGTTCGACTAGCACAGATACGCAGTATTTT	CASSTSTDTQYF
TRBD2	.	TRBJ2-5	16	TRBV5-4	TGTGCCAGCAGCTTGGGAGCGGGAGCAGGGCAAGAGACCCAGTACTTC	CASSLGAGAGQETQYF
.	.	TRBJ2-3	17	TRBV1	TGCACCAGCAGCCCTCCCACTCCGCCCGGGGGCACAGATACGCAGTATTTT	CTSSPPTPPGGTDTQYF
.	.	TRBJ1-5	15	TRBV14	TGTGCCAGCAGCCAAGATGGTGAGGGCAATCAGCCCCAGCATTTT	CASSQDGEGNQPQHF
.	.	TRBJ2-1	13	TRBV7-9	TGTGCCAGCAGCTCAGGACAGAACAATGAGCAGTTCTTC	CASSSGQNNEQFF
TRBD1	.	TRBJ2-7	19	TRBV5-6	TGTGCCAGCAGCCCGAGGGGCCGGGACAGAGGCCCCCACATCTACGAGCAGTACTTC	CASSPRGRDRGPHIYEQYF
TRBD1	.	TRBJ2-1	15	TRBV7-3	TGTGCCAGCAGCTCCCTAGGGGGCGTTTACAATGAGCAGTTCTTC	CASSSLGGVYNEQFF
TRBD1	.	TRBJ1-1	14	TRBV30	TGTGCCTCGAGGGGGCAGGGGGCGGGTACTGAAGCTTTCTTT	CASRGQGAGTEAFF
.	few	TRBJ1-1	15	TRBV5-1	TGCGCCAGCAGCTTGTCGGACAACGCGAACACTGAAGCTTTCTTT	CASSLSDNANTEAFF
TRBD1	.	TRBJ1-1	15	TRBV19	TGTGCCAGTACCCGGAACAGGGGGCTGAACACTGAAGCTTTCTTT	CASTRNRGLNTEAFF
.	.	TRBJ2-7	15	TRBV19	TGTGCCAGTAGTAAATCCCTCCGAGACTCCTACGAGCAGTACTTC	CASSKSLRDSYEQYF
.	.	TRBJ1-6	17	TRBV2	TGTGCCAGCAAGTCGGATTCTCGGACGACAGGAAAATCACCCCTCCACTTT	CASKSDSRTTGKSPLHF
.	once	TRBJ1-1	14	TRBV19	TGTGCCACTCTCGGCGTGGGGGCGAACACTGAAGCTTTCTTT	CATLGVGANTEAFF
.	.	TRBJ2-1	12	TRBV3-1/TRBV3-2	TGTGCCAGCAGCCCGACTGACAATGAGCAGTTCTTC	CASSPTDNEQFF
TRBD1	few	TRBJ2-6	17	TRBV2	TGTGCCAGCAGCCTCTCCGGGACAGGGACTGGGGCCAACGTCCTGACTTTC	CASSLSGTGTGANVLTF
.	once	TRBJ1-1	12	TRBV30	TGTGCCTGGAGGTCGCCAGGCCCTGAAGCTTTCTTT	CAWRSPGPEAFF
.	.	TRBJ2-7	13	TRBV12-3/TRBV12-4	TGTGCCAGCAGCTTACCGGGTCTTTACGAGCAGTACTTC	CASSLPGLYEQYF
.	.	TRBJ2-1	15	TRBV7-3	TGTGCCAGCAGCTTGTGGGACTCGAACTACAATGAGCAGTTCTTC	CASSLWDSNYNEQFF
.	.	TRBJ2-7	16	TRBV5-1	TGCGCCAGCAGCTTGGTGGGGCAACTCCAAAACTACGAGCAGTACTTC	CASSLVGQLQNYEQYF
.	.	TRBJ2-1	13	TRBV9	TGTGCCAGCAGCGTAGCCCCTAGCAATGAGCAGTTCTTC	CASSVAPSNEQFF
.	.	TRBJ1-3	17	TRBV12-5	TGTGCTAGTGGCCAGAGGGTGGGCACATCCTCTGGAAACACCATATATTTT	CASGQRVGTSSGNTIYF
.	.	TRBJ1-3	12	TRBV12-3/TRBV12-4	TGTGCCAGCAGTCGACTTGGAAACACCATATATTTT	CASSRLGNTIYF
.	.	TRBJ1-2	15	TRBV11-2	TGTGCCAGCAGTCTAACCGGCGGGAACCTCTATGGCTACACCTTC	CASSLTGGNLYGYTF
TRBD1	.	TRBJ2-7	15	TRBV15	TGTGCCACCAGCAGAGTGGGACAGGTGTTCAACGAGCAGTACTTC	CATSRVGQVFNEQYF
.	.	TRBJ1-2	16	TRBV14	TGTGCCAGCAGCCAAGTAGAAGGACTCCCTAACTATGGCTACACCTTC	CASSQVEGLPNYGYTF
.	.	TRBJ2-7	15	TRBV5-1	TGCGCCAGCAGCTTGAGGAGGGCCTTAATCTACGAGCAGTACTTC	CASSLRRALIYEQYF
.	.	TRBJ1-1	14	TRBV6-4	TGTGCCAGCAGTGACGGTAAGCCTAACACTGAAGCTTTCTTT	CASSDGKPNTEAFF
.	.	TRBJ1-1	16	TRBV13	TGTGCCAGCAGCCCGGGAGGTCGGGGGCAGGGCACTGAAGCTTTCTTT	CASSPGGRGQGTEAFF
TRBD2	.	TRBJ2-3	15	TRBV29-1	TGCAGCGTAGGACTAGCGGGAGGGTCGACAGATACGCAGTATTTT	CSVGLAGGSTDTQYF
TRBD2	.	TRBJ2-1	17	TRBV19	TGTGCCAGTAGTACGAGACTAGCGGGGAGTAACTACAATGAGCAGTTCTTC	CASSTRLAGSNYNEQFF
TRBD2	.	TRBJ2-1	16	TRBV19	TGTGCCAGTAGTCCTCTAGCGGAGGGAAATAACAATGAGCAGTTCTTC	CASSPLAEGNNNEQFF
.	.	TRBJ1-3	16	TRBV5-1	TGCGCCAGCAGCTTGGAGGGAGGGCTGACTGGAAACACCATATATTTT	CASSLEGGLTGNTIYF
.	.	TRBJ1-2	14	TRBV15	TGTGCCACCAGCTCCCCAGGGCGATGGTATGGCTACACCTTC	CATSSPGRWYGYTF
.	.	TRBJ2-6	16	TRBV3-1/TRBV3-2	TGTGCCAGCAGCCAAGGGTGGGCAGCTGGGGCCAACGTCCTGACTTTC	CASSQGWAAGANVLTF
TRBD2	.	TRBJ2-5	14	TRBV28	TGTGCCAGCAGTTTTCGACTAGCAGAAGAGACCCAGTACTTC	CASSFRLAEETQYF
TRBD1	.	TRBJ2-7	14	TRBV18	TGTGCCAGCTCACCAGGAAGGACAGGGAACGAGCAGTACTTC	CASSPGRTGNEQYF
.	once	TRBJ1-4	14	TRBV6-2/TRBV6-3	TGTGCCAGCAGCACCAGCGCAACTAATGAAAAACTGTTTTTT	CASSTSATNEKLFF
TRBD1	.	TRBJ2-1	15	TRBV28	TGTGCCAGCAAACGGGACAGGGGGCTTATTGATGAGCAGTTCTTC	CASKRDRGLIDEQFF
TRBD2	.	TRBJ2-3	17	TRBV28	TGTGCCAGCAGTTCTCCGGGACTAGCGGGAGGCACAGATACGCAGTATTTT	CASSSPGLAGGTDTQYF
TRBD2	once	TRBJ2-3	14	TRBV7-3	TGTGCCAGCAGCTCTAGCGGGGGGGCGGATACGCAGTATTTT	CASSSSGGADTQYF
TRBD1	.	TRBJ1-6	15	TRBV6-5	TGTGCCAGCAGTTACTCCCAGGGGGCGAATTCACCCCTCCACTTT	CASSYSQGANSPLHF
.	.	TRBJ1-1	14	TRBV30	TGTGCCTGGAGTGTACTATCCGGGGACACTGAAGCTTTCTTT	CAWSVLSGDTEAFF
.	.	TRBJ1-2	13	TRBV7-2	TGTGCCAGCAGCTTTAGCGGGGCCTATGGCTACACCTTC	CASSFSGAYGYTF
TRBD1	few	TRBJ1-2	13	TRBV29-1	TGCAGCGCCGGACAGGGAGCTAACTATGGCTACACCTTC	CSAGQGANYGYTF
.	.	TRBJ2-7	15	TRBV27	TGTGCCAGCAGTTTAAGGACAGCCCTAGTCAGCGAGCAGTACTTC	CASSLRTALVSEQYF
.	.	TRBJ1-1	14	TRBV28	TGTGCCAGCAACTATTTAACGGAAAACACTGAAGCTTTCTTT	CASNYLTENTEAFF
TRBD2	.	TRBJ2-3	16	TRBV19	TGTGCCAGTAGTATGACTAGCGGGGGGAGCACAGATACGCAGTATTTT	CASSMTSGGSTDTQYF
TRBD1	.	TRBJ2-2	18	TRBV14	TGTGCCAGCAGCCACCCCGGGGGACAGGGACCGAACACCGGGGAGCTGTTTTTT	CASSHPGGQGPNTGELFF
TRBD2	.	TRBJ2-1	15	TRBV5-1	TGCGCCAGCAGTTCTGTAGCGGGGGCTTACAATGAGCAGTTCTTC	CASSSVAGAYNEQFF
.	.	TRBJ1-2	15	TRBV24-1	TGTGCCACCAGTGATTTTCCGGGGGGTAACTATGGCTACACCTTC	CATSDFPGGNYGYTF
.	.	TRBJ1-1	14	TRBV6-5	TGTGCCAGCAGTTATGTTCGAGGGTTTACTGAAGCTTTCTTT	CASSYVRGFTEAFF